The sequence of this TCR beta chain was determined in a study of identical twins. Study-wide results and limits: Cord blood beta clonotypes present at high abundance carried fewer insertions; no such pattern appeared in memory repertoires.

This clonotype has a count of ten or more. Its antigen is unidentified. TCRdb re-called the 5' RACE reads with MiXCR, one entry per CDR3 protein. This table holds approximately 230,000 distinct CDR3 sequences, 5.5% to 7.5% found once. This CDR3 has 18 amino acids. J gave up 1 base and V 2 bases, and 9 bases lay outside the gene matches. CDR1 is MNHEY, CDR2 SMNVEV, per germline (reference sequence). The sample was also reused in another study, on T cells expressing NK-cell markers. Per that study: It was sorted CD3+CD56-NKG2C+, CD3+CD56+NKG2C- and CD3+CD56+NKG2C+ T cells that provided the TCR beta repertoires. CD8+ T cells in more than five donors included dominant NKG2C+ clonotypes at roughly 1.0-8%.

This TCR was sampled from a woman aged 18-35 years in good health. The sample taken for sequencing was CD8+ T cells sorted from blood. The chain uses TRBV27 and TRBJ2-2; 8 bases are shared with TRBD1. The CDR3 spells CASSLETYRGWNTGELFF. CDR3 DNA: TGTGCCAGCAGTTTAGAGACCTACAGGGGGTGGAACACCGGGGAGCTGTTTTTT.